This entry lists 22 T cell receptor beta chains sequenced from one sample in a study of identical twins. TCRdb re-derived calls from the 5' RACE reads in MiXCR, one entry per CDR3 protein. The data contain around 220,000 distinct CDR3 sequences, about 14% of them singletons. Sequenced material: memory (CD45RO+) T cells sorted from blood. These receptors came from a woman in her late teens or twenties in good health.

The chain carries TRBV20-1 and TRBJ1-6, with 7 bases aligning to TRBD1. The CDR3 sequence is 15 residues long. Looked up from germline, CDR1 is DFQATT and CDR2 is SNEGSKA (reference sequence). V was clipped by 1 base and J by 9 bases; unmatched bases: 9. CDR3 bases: TGCAGTGCTAGAGTCGGGACAGTCGAGATTTCACCCCTCCACTTT. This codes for CSARVGTVEISPLHF.

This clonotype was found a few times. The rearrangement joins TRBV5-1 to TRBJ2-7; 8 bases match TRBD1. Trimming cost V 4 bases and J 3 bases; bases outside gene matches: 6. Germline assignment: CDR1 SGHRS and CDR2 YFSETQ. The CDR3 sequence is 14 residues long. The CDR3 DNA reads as TGCGCCAGCAGCACCACAGGGGGGAGCTACGAGCAGTACTTC. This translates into CASSTTGGSYEQYF.

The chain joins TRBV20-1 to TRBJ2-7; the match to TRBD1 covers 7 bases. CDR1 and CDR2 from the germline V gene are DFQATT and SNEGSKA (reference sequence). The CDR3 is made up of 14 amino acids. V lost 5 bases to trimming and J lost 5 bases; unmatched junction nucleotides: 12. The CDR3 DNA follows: TGCAGTGCTTTTCCTCCGGGACAGCGTAACGAGCAGTACTTC. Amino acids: CSAFPPGQRNEQYF.

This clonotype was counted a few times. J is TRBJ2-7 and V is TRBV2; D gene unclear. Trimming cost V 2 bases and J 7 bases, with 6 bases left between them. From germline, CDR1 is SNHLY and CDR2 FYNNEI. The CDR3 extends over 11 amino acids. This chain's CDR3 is CASSEYGEQYF. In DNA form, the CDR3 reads TGTGCCAGCAGTGAATACGGGGAGCAGTACTTC.

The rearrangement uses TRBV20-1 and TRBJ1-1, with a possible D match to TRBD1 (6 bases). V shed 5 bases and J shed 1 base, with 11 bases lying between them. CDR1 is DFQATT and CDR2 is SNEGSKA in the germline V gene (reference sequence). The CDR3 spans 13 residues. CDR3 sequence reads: CSAAGTTNTEAFF. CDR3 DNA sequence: TGCAGTGCTGCCGGGACAACGAACACTGAAGCTTTCTTT.

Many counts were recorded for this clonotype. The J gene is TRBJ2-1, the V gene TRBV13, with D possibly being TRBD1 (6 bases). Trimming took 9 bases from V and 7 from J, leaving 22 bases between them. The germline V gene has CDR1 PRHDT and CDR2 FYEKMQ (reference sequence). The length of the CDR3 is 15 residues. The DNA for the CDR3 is TGTGCCAGTTCCCTCGCGGACAGTGCCCTTAATGAGCAGTTCTTC. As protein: CASSLADSALNEQFF.

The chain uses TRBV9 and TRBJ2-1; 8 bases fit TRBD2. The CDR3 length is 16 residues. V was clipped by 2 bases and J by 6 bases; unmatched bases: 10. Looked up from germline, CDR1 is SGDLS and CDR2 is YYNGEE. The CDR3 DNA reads TGTGCCAGCAGCGTTAGGCAGCGGGAGAACGCCAATGAGCAGTTCTTC. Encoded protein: CASSVRQRENANEQFF.

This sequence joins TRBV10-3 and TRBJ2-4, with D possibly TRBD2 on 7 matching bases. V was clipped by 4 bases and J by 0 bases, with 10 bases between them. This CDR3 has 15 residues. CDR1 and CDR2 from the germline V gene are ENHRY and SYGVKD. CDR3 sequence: CAISGGGAAKNIQYF. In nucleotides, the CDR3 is TGTGCCATCAGTGGCGGGGGCGCAGCCAAAAACATTCAGTACTTC.

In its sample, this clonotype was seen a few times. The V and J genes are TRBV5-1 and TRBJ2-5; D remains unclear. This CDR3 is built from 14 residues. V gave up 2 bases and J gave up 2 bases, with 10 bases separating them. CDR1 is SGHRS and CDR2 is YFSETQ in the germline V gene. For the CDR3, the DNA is TGCGCCAGCAGCTTCGGCGCGGTACAAGAGACCCAGTACTTC. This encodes CASSFGAVQETQYF.

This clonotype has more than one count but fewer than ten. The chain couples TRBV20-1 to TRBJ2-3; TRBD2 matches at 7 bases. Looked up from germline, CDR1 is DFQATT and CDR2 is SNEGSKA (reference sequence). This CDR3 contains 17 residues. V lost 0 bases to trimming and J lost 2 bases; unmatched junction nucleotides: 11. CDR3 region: CSARDWSSGPPTDTQYF. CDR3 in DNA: TGCAGTGCTAGAGATTGGAGTAGCGGGCCACCCACAGATACGCAGTATTTT.

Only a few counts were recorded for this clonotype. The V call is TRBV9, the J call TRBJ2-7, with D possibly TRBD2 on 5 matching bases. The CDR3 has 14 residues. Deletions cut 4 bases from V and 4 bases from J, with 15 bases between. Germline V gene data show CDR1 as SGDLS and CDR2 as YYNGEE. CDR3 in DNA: TGTGCCAGCAGCCCGATGGAGGTGTCGTACGAGCAGTACTTC. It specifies CASSPMEVSYEQYF.

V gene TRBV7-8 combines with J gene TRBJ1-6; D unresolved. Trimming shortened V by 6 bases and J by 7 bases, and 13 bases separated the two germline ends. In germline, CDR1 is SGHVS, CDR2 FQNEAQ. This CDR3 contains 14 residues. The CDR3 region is CASRPGRVNSPLHF. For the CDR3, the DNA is TGTGCCAGCAGACCCGGACGGGTGAATTCACCCCTCCACTTT. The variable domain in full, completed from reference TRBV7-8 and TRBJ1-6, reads GAGVSQSPRYKVAKRGQDVALRCDPISGHVSLFWYQQALGQGPEFLTYFQNEAQLDKSGLPSDRFFAERPEGSVSTLKIQRTQQEDSAVYLCASRPGRVNSPLHFGNGTRLTVT.

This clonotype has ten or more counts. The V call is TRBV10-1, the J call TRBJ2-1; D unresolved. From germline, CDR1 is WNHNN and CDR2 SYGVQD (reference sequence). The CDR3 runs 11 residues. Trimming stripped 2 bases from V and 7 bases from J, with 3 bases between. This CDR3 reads CASSENNEQFF. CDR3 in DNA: TGCGCCAGCAGTGAGAATAATGAGCAGTTCTTC.

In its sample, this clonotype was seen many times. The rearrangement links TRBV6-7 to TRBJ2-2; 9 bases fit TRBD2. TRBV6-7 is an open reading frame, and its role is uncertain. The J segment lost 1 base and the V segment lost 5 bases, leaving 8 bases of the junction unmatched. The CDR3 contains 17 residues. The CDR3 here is CASSLAGGLENTGELFF. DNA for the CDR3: TGTGCCAGCAGTCTGGCGGGAGGGTTAGAGAACACCGGGGAGCTGTTTTTT.

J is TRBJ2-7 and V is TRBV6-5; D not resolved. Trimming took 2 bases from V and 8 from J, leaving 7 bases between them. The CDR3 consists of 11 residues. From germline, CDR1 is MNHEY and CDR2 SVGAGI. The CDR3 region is CASSYELQQYF. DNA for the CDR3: TGTGCCAGCAGTTACGAGCTACAGCAGTACTTC.

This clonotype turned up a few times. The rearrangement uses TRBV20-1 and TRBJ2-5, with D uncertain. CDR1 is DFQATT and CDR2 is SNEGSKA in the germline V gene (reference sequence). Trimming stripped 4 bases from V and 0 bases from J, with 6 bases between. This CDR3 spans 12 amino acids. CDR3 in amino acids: CSATGYQETQYF. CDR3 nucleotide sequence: TGCAGTGCTACAGGATACCAAGAGACCCAGTACTTC.

The CDR3 DNA is TGCAGTGCTAGGACAGGGTTGGTCTACGAGCAGTACTTC. This encodes CSARTGLVYEQYF. The chain carries TRBV20-1 and TRBJ2-7; TRBD1 agrees at 7 bases. This CDR3 region has 13 residues. The germline V gene has CDR1 DFQATT and CDR2 SNEGSKA (reference sequence). The ends lost 3 bases at V and 3 bases at J; junction bases unmatched: 5.

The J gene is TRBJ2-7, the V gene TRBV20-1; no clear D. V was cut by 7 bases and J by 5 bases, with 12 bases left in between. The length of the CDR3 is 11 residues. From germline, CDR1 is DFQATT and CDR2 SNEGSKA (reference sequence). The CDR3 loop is CSGGEGNEQYF. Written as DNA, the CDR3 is TGCAGTGGGGGTGAAGGAAACGAGCAGTACTTC.

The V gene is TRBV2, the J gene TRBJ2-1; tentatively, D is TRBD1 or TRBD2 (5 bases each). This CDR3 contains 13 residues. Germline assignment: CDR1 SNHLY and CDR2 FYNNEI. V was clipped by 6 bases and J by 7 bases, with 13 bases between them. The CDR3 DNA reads TGTGCCAGCAGAAGGGGCGAGGGGAATGAGCAGTTCTTC. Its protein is CASRRGEGNEQFF.

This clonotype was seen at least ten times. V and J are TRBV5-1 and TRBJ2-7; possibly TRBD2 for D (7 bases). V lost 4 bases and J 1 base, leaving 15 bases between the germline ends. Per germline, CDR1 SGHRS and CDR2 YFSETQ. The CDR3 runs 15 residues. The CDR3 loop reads CASSILGGGSYEQYF. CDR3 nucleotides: TGCGCCAGCAGCATTTTAGGGGGAGGGTCCTACGAGCAGTACTTC. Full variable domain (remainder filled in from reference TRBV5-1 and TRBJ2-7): KAGVTQTPRYLIKTRGQQVTLSCSPISGHRSVSWYQQTPGQGLQFLFEYFSETQRNKGNFPGRFSGRQFSNSRSEMNVSTLELGDSALYLCASSILGGGSYEQYFGPGTRLTVT.

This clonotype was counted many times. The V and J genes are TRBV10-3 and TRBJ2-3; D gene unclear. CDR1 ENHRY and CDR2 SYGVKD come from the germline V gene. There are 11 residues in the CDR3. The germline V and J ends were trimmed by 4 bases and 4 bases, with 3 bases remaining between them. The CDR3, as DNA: TGTGCCATCAGTGTAGCAGATACGCAGTATTTT. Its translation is CAISVADTQYF.

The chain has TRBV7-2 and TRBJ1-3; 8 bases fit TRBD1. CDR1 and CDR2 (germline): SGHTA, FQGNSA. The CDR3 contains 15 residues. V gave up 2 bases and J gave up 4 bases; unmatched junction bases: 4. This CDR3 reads CASSLSQGGGNTIYF. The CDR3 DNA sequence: TGTGCCAGCAGCTTATCACAGGGGGGCGGAAACACCATATATTTT.